This TCR beta chain was captured in a study of early T cells in non-severe SARS-CoV-2 infection. Across the whole study: From unsorted whole blood, bulk RNA was sequenced, and the chains remained unpaired.

Individual cDNA molecules carried attached unique molecular identifiers. TCRdb reanalysed the 5' RACE reads using MiXCR and keeps one entry per CDR3 protein. The sample records some 29,000 distinct CDR3 sequences, under 6% being singletons. There are many counts of this clonotype. Germline CDR1 reads SQVTM; CDR2 reads ANQGSEA. This CDR3 region has 14 residues. Trimming at V came to 6 bases and at J to 2 bases, leaving 6 bases not matched to a gene. The specimen was whole blood. The J gene is TRBJ1-1, the V gene TRBV29-1; 10 positions agree with TRBD1. The clonotype originates from an adult who was a healthcare worker with PCR-confirmed SARS-CoV-2 infection or an uninfected control (not recorded which). This CDR3 reads CSVRQGAFNTEAFF. DNA of the CDR3: TGCAGCGTCCGACAGGGGGCTTTTAACACTGAAGCTTTCTTT.